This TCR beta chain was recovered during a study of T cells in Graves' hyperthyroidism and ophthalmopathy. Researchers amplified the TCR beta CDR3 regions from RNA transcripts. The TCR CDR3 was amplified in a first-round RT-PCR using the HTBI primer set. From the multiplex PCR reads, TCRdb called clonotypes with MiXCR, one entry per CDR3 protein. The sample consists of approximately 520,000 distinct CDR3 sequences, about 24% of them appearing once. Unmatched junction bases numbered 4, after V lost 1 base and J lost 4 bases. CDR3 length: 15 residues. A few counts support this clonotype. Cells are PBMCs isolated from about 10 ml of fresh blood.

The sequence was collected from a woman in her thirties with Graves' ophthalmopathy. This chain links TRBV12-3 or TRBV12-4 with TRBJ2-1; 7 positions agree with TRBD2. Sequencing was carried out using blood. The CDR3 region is CASSLVSGEYNEQFF. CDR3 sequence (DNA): TGTGCCAGCAGTTTAGTCAGCGGGGAATACAATGAGCAGTTCTTC.